A single sample is the source of the 5 T cell receptor beta chains below, sequenced in a study of CD8 T cells in Susac syndrome. With random hexamers, roughly 0.45 to 1 ug RNA was reverse transcribed. Each CDR3 protein gets one entry after TCRdb re-called the immunoSEQ multiplex PCR reads with MiXCR. The sample carries over 140,000 distinct CDR3 sequences, approximately 95% recorded once. Sequenced sample: CD4+ T cells from PBMCs. Source of these receptors: a human donor with Susac syndrome.

The V gene is TRBV30, the J gene TRBJ1-5; the match to TRBD1 covers 7 bases. The CDR3 length is 16 residues. The germline gives CDR1 GTSNPN, CDR2 SVGIG (reference sequence). The V gene end was trimmed by 2 bases and the J gene end by 2 bases; junction bases not matched to a gene: 9. CDR3 in amino acids: CAWSIVGQVGNQPQHF. The CDR3 nucleotides are TGTGCCTGGAGTATCGTAGGACAGGTCGGCAATCAGCCCCAGCATTTT.

The genes are TRBV29-1 and TRBJ2-3; 9 nucleotides agree with TRBD2. The CDR3 sequence is 13 residues long. CDR1 is SQVTM and CDR2 is ANQGSEA in the germline V gene. The V segment lost 4 bases and the J segment 4 bases; nucleotides outside the gene matches: 3. The CDR3 DNA follows: TGCAGCGTTGTGGCGGGGGGGCCAGATACGCAGTATTTT. This gives the protein CSVVAGGPDTQYF.

This chain uses TRBV9 with TRBJ2-7; TRBD1 aligns across 12 bases. Trimming removed 4 bases from V and 7 bases from J; junction bases left unmatched: 6. The germline gives CDR1 SGDLS, CDR2 YYNGEE. The CDR3 extends over 14 amino acids. As DNA, the CDR3 is TGTGCCAGCAGCAGGGGACAGGGGGCAAGGGAGCAGTACTTC. This encodes CASSRGQGAREQYF.

The V gene is TRBV6-5, the J gene TRBJ2-7, with 9 bases fitting TRBD2. Germline loops: CDR1 MNHEY, CDR2 SVGAGI. V trimming: 10 bases; J trimming: 2 bases; junction bases outside the gene matches: 9. The CDR3 is made up of 14 amino acids. The CDR3 DNA reads TGTGCCATCAGGGAGCGGGGGGAAACCTACGAGCAGTACTTC. Translating it yields CAIRERGETYEQYF.

The rearrangement links TRBV20-1 to TRBJ2-1, with 10 bases identical to TRBD2. The germline gives CDR1 DFQATT, CDR2 SNEGSKA (reference sequence). Trimming removed 1 base from V and 1 base from J; junction bases left unmatched: 4. CDR3 length: 16 residues. The CDR3 nucleotides are TGCAGTGCTAGAGTTGGAGCGGGAGGGTCCTACAATGAGCAGTTCTTC. This gives the protein CSARVGAGGSYNEQFF.